This T cell receptor beta chain was found in a study of shared clonotypes between healthy human individuals. Unmatched junction bases numbered 3, after V lost 3 bases and J lost 0 bases. This CDR3 region has 15 residues. Germline V gives CDR1 MDHEN, CDR2 SYDVKM. On this clone: Its antigen is still unknown.

Study results and limitations: Several donors showed sharing of approximately 5% of naive CD4 clonotypes.

Across several immunoSEQ plates, the genomic DNA of each subset was split evenly. TCRdb keeps only in-frame clones here, not all; method: immunoSEQ multiplex PCR. The repertoire holds roughly 1,500,000 clones, with under 99% as singletons. This TCR was recovered from a man younger than 45 in good health. The gene calls are TRBV28 and TRBJ1-2; 8 positions agree with TRBD1. Specimen: naive CD4+ T cells sorted from blood. Subset defined: CD45RA+ positively selected. The CDR3 bases are TGTGCCAGCAGTTTTGCGGACAGGGCTAACTATGGCTACACCTTC. Its protein product is CASSFADRANYGYTF.